The T cell receptor beta chain under discussion was sequenced for a study of early T cells in non-severe SARS-CoV-2 infection. Study in general: Unsorted whole blood bulk RNA was sequenced, with unpaired chains. Whole-study results and caveats: VDJdb matches were skewed toward anti-spike CD8 T cell responses.

Attached unique molecular identifiers marked individual cDNA molecules. TCRdb ran MiXCR on the 5' RACE reads and lists one entry per CDR3 protein. The sample holds just over 95,000 distinct CDR3 sequences; approximately 11% are singletons and the top ten take 4% to 5.5%. Germline assignment: CDR1 WSHSY and CDR2 SAAADI. Trimming stripped 0 bases from V and 11 bases from J, with 11 bases between. The CDR3 consists of 13 residues. Comments on this clonotype: Antigen specificity is unknown.

V gene TRBV10-2 combines with J gene TRBJ1-3; weak D call: TRBD1 (5 bases). Sequencing used whole blood. This TCR derives from an adult who was a healthcare worker with PCR-confirmed SARS-CoV-2 infection or an uninfected control (not recorded which). In DNA form, the CDR3 reads TGCGCCAGCAGTGAGTCGTCGGGGGACGCCATATATTTT. This encodes CASSESSGDAIYF.